This TCR beta chain was found in a study of response to subunit inactivated influenza vaccine. The study's findings and limits: Authors suggested each seasonal flu vaccination may recruit only limited numbers of new T cells.

TCRdb redid the calling of the RT-PCR reads with MiXCR, one entry per CDR3 protein. This table has roughly 290,000 distinct CDR3 sequences, 21% appearing once. Unmatched junction bases numbered 12, after V lost 1 base and J lost 5 bases. The CDR3 extends over 17 amino acids. Looked up from germline, CDR1 is SSHAT and CDR2 is FNYEAQ (reference sequence). To note about this clonotype: The antigen remains undetermined.

V and J are TRBV7-7 and TRBJ2-5; 8 nucleotides agree with TRBD2. This clonotype was obtained from a man aged 50 to 69 who received an inactivated influenza vaccine. Sample: PBMCs from blood, taken about 20 months after vaccination. CDR3 amino acids: CASSLGIKSGSGETQYF. For the CDR3, the DNA is TGTGCCAGCAGCTTAGGGATAAAAAGCGGGAGCGGGGAGACCCAGTACTTC.